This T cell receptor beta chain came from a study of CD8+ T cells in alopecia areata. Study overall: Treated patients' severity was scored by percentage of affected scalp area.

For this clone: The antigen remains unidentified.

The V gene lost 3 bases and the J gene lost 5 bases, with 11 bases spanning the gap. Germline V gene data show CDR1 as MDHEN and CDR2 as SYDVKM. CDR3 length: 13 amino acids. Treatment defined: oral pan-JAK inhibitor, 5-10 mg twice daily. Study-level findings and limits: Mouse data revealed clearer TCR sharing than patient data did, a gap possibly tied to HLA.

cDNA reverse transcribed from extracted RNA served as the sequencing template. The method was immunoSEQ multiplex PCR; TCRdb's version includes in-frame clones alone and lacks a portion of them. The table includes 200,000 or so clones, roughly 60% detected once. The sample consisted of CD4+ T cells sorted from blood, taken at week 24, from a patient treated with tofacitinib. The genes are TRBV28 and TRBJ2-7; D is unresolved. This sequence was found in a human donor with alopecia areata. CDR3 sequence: CASSFARPNEQYF. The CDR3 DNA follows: TGTGCCAGCAGTTTCGCTCGACCGAACGAGCAGTACTTC.